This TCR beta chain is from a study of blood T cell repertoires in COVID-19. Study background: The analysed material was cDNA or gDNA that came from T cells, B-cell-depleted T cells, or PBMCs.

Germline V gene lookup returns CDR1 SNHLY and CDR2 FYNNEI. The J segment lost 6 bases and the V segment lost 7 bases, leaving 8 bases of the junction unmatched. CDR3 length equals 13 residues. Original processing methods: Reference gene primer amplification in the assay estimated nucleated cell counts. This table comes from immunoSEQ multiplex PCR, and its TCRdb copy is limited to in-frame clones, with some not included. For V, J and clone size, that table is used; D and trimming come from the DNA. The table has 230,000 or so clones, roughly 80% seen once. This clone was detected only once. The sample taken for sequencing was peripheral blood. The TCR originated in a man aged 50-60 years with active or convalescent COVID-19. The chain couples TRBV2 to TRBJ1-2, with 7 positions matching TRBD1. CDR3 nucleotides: TGTGCCAGCACCCGACAGGGTGAAGATGGCTACACCTTC. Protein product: CASTRQGEDGYTF.